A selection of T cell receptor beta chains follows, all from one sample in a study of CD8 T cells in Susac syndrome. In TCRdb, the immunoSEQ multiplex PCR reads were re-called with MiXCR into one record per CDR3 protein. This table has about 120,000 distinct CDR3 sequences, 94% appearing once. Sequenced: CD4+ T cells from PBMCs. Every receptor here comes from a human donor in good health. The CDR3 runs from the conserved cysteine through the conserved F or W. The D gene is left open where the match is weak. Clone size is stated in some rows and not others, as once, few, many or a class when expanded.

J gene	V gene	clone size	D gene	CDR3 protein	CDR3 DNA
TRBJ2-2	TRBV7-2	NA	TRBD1	CASSPRDRITGELFF	TGTGCCAGCAGCCCCCGGGACAGAATCACCGGGGAGCTGTTTTTT
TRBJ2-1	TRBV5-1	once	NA	CASKAGSSYNEQFF	TGCGCCAGCAAGGCGGGGAGCTCCTACAATGAGCAGTTCTTC
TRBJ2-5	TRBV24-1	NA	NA	CATSDPMAPEETQYF	TGTGCCACCAGTGATCCCATGGCTCCCGAAGAGACCCAGTACTTC
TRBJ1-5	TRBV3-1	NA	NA	CASSQQGNQPQHF	TGTGCCAGCAGCCAACAGGGGAATCAGCCCCAGCATTTT
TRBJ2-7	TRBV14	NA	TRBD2	CATSGPSGGKVQYF	TGTGCCACCTCCGGCCCTAGCGGAGGCAAGGTGCAGTACTTC
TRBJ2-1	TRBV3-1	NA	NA	CASSDLGLQDNEQFF	TGTGCCAGCAGCGACCTAGGCCTTCAGGACAATGAGCAGTTCTTC
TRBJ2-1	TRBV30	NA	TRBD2	CAWSVGTSGTNEQFF	TGTGCCTGGAGTGTAGGGACTAGCGGGACCAATGAGCAGTTCTTC
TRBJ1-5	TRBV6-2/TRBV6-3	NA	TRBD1	CASNPTGTNQPQHF	TGTGCCAGCAACCCGACAGGGACTAATCAGCCCCAGCATTTT
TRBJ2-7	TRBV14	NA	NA	CASSRQTTAVAYEQYF	TGTGCCAGCAGCCGACAAACTACCGCGGTCGCCTACGAGCAGTACTTC
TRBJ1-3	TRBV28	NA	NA	CASGAQGNTIYF	TGTGCCAGTGGGGCGCAGGGAAACACCATATATTTT
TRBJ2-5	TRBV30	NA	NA	CAWSAPGRAGRAQYF	TGTGCCTGGAGTGCCCCCGGCCGGGCCGGGCGGGCCCAGTACTTC
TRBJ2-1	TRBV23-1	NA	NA	CASSHPSPPVSGEEDNEQFF	TGCGCCAGCAGTCATCCAAGTCCCCCGGTTTCCGGGGAGGAGGACAATGAGCAGTTCTTC
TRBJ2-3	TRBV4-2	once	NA	CASSPGEGTSTDTQYF	TGTGCCAGCAGCCCAGGGGAGGGAACGAGCACAGATACGCAGTATTTT
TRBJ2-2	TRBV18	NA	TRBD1	CASSPGQGTGELFF	TGTGCCAGCTCACCGGGACAGGGCACCGGGGAGCTGTTTTTT